These 17 T cell receptor beta chains originate from one sample sequenced in a study of cytomegalovirus exposure and HLA in healthy donors (dated by TCRdb to the late 2010s). Library preparation was by the immunoSEQ multiplex PCR assay. The multiplex PCR relied on a mix of 60 forward primers for TCR Vbeta segments and 13 reverse primers for TCR Jbeta segments. What TCRdb holds here is the immuneACCESS table cut down to in-frame rearrangements. Part of the clones is not present; checked against another copy, under half of the missing clones reflect an unresolved V gene, and the others are unexplained. For this sample the table gives 80,000 to 95,000 clones, of which almost 85% were detected only once. Jointly, the top ten make up over 5% of the sample. Sequenced: PBMCs. All receptors derive from a woman aged 18-29 years in good health and CMV-seropositive.

The chain recombines TRBV5-1 with TRBJ1-2; 10 nucleotides agree with TRBD1. CDR1 is SGHRS and CDR2 is YFSETQ in the germline V gene. This CDR3 has 14 amino acids. The J segment lost 4 bases and the V segment lost 4 bases, leaving 4 bases of the junction unmatched. The CDR3 loop is CASSGTGDSYGYTF. The CDR3 DNA reads TGCGCCAGCAGCGGGACAGGGGACAGCTATGGCTACACCTTC.

The chain uses TRBV4-1 and TRBJ1-2, with 7 bases identical to TRBD1. The CDR3 extends over 19 amino acids. V gave up 3 bases and J gave up 0 bases; unmatched junction bases: 16. Germline CDR1 and CDR2: MGHRA and YSYEKL. The CDR3 DNA sequence: TGCGCCAGCAGCCATCTCGAAGGACAGGCAACAAAAGCTAACTATGGCTACACCTTC. This sequence encodes CASSHLEGQATKANYGYTF.

The V gene is TRBV28, the J gene TRBJ1-3; 7 bases line up with TRBD1. V gave up 5 bases and J gave up 4 bases; unmatched junction bases: 5. Germline values: CDR1 MDHEN, CDR2 SYDVKM. The CDR3 extends over 14 amino acids. CDR3 nucleotide sequence: TGTGCCAGCAGTGCGACAGGGCGGGGAAACACCATATATTTT. Its protein is CASSATGRGNTIYF.

The chain uses TRBV6-1 and TRBJ2-7, with 8 bases matching TRBD2. Germline values: CDR1 MNHNS, CDR2 SASEGT. V lost 1 base and J lost 4; bases outside the gene matches: 6. CDR3 length: 15 amino acids. CDR3 DNA sequence: TGTGCCAGCAGTGAAGTGTCGACTAGCGTATACGAGCAGTACTTC. This codes for CASSEVSTSVYEQYF.

V and J are TRBV7-8 and TRBJ2-4, with TRBD1 as a possible D gene (5 bases). V was trimmed by 3 bases and J by 0 bases, leaving 6 bases between them. Germline V lookup: CDR1 SGHVS, CDR2 FQNEAQ. The CDR3 is 14 residues long. The CDR3 DNA sequence: TGTGCCAGCAGCTTGACAGTAGCCAAAAACATTCAGTACTTC. It translates to CASSLTVAKNIQYF.

The CDR3 reads CAISTRGRYNEQFF. CDR3 bases: TGTGCCATCAGTACGCGGGGACGGTACAATGAGCAGTTCTTC. The rearrangement links TRBV10-3 to TRBJ2-1; D perhaps matches TRBD2 (6 bases). Germline V gene data show CDR1 as ENHRY and CDR2 as SYGVKD. V gave up 5 bases and J gave up 4 bases, with 12 bases separating them. The CDR3 contains 14 residues.

The sample holds a few counts of this clone. The CDR3 reads CSVEFRDRGFF. DNA of the CDR3: TGCAGCGTTGAATTCCGGGACAGGGGGTTCTTC. The chain couples TRBV29-1 to TRBJ2-1; the match to TRBD1 covers 10 bases. Germline loops: CDR1 SQVTM, CDR2 ANQGSEA. V gave up 2 bases and J gave up 15 bases; unmatched junction bases: 4. The CDR3 runs 11 residues.

This chain uses TRBV18 with TRBJ2-5; TRBD2 aligns across 7 bases. The CDR3 has 15 amino acids. Germline CDR1 reads KGHSH; CDR2 reads LQKENI. V trimming: 5 bases; J trimming: 0 bases; junction bases outside the gene matches: 6. The CDR3 DNA is TGTGCCAGCTCAGCCCAAAGCGGGAACCAAGAGACCCAGTACTTC. Translated: CASSAQSGNQETQYF.

This clone showed up just once. The chain couples TRBV4-1 to TRBJ2-7; TRBD2 might be the D (5 bases). V dropped 3 bases and J dropped 7 bases, with 16 bases sitting between them. CDR3 length equals 14 residues. Germline V gives CDR1 MGHRA, CDR2 YSYEKL. CDR3 region: CASSHPPMGSEQYF. The DNA for the CDR3 is TGCGCCAGCAGCCACCCCCCAATGGGGAGTGAGCAGTACTTC.

The chain couples TRBV4-1 to TRBJ2-2; no firm D call. Germline CDR1 and CDR2: MGHRA and YSYEKL. V lost 1 base to trimming and J lost 5 bases, with 5 bases between them. The CDR3 is made up of 13 amino acids. CDR3 bases: TGCGCCAGCAGCCAAGTCCTAACCGGGGAGCTGTTTTTT. Its protein is CASSQVLTGELFF.

This sequence joins TRBV19 and TRBJ1-2; TRBD1 might be the D (6 bases). CDR1 is LNHDA, CDR2 SQIVND, per germline (reference sequence). The CDR3 runs to 14 residues. V was pared by 5 bases and J by 0 bases, with 10 bases between. In nucleotides, the CDR3 is TGTGCCAGTAGTCGGGACAAAACTAACTATGGCTACACCTTC. Amino acid sequence: CASSRDKTNYGYTF.

This chain links TRBV12-5 with TRBJ1-4; D is undetermined. Trimming stripped 8 bases from V and 4 bases from J, with 14 bases between. The CDR3 extends over 14 amino acids. CDR1 and CDR2 (germline): LGHNT, FRNRAP. The CDR3, as DNA: TGTGCTAGTTCGCCCAGTGCCTTTAATGAAAAACTGTTTTTT. This translates into CASSPSAFNEKLFF.

CDR3 nucleotides: TGTGCCTGGAGAAGCCGGGACAGGGGGTTGGATACGCAGTATTTT. Amino acid sequence: CAWRSRDRGLDTQYF. V and J are TRBV30 and TRBJ2-3; 11 nucleotides align to TRBD1. This CDR3 comprises 15 residues. The V gene's germline CDR1 is GTSNPN and CDR2 SVGIG (reference sequence). V gave up 3 bases and J gave up 6 bases; unmatched junction bases: 8.

This sequence joins TRBV29-1 and TRBJ1-2; D may be TRBD1 (6 bases). Germline V gene lookup returns CDR1 SQVTM and CDR2 ANQGSEA. The CDR3 sequence is 13 residues long. V lost 2 bases and J lost 4, with 11 bases in between. The CDR3 loop is CSVELRTAYGYTF. CDR3 in DNA: TGCAGCGTTGAATTGCGGACAGCCTATGGCTACACCTTC.

The rearrangement links TRBV28 to TRBJ2-5, with 7 bases that match TRBD2. The CDR3 contains 14 residues. Germline-derived CDR1 and CDR2 are MDHEN and SYDVKM. The junction had 9 bases not matched to a gene; V was cut back by 7 bases and J by 4 bases. CDR3 in amino acids: CASTVWGGIETQYF. The CDR3 DNA reads TGTGCCAGCACCGTCTGGGGAGGGATAGAGACCCAGTACTTC.

The chain carries TRBV4-1 and TRBJ2-3; D is uncertain. The CDR3 is made up of 15 amino acids. The germline V gene encodes CDR1 MGHRA and CDR2 YSYEKL. V was pared by 5 bases and J by 6 bases, with 18 bases between. The CDR3 DNA sequence: TGCGCCAGCAGCTCGCCCATCTCCAGTTCGGATACGCAGTATTTT. It translates to CASSSPISSSDTQYF.

The chain employs TRBV28 and TRBJ1-2; tentative D call: TRBD1 (5 bases). Trimming cost V 1 base and J 3 bases, with 12 bases left between them. Germline CDR1 and CDR2: MDHEN and SYDVKM. CDR3 length: 15 residues. In nucleotides, the CDR3 is TGTGCCAGCAGTTTATCGGGGGTTCGGCACTATGGCTACACCTTC. Its protein product is CASSLSGVRHYGYTF.